This entry concerns a single T cell receptor (beta chain). This specimen comes from a study of blood T cell repertoires in COVID-19. At the level of the study: Donors in the United States, Italy and Spain gave samples during acute or convalescent COVID-19. The cDNA or gDNA used as material had been derived from T cells, B-cell-depleted T cells, or PBMCs.

Per the germline V gene, CDR1 is SGHRS and CDR2 is YFSETQ. Trimming removed 1 base from V and 3 bases from J, with 5 bases in between. The CDR3 length is 12 residues. Methods used by the authors: Amplifying reference gene primers gave estimates of nucleated cell counts. Clones were read by immunoSEQ multiplex PCR, and TCRdb kept only the in-frame ones, dropping some. The V and J calls and clone size were taken over from that table, and D and trimming were inferred from the DNA. The repertoire includes approximately 280,000 clones, approximately 86% of them detected once, and around 2.1% sits in the top ten.

The sequence was collected from a woman aged 25 to 39 who had recovered from COVID-19. Source material: peripheral blood. The chain recombines TRBV5-1 with TRBJ2-7; D is perhaps TRBD2 (5 bases). The CDR3 coding sequence is TGCGCCAGCAGCTTGAGCGGCTACGAGCAGTACTTC. It codes for CASSLSGYEQYF.